The entry below gives a single TCR beta chain sequence along with its context. What it binds is not known. The data are from a study of CD8 T cells in ankylosing spondylitis. General study points: Blood from ankylosing spondylitis patients appeared to carry a characteristic roughly 8-variant TCR beta motif. Disease-associated clones were CD8+ and fairly uncommon in peripheral blood.

Researchers built TCR beta libraries using quantitative 5'-RACE with molecular barcodes. TCRdb fed the 5' RACE reads into MiXCR, producing one record per CDR3 protein. The sample lists 250,000 to 350,000 distinct CDR3 sequences, around 20% occurring once. This CDR3 has 13 residues. Germline V gene sequence: CDR1 SGHTA, CDR2 FQGTGA. V was clipped by 2 bases and J by 5 bases, with 9 bases between them. This receptor was identified in a male donor with ankylosing spondylitis or in good health (not recorded which). This sequence joins TRBV7-3 and TRBJ1-1, with D unresolved. Sequencing used blood, either unsorted or a sorted T cell fraction (not recorded which). The CDR3 is CASSLGSRTEAFF. CDR3 coding DNA: TGTGCCAGCAGCTTAGGGAGTAGGACTGAAGCTTTCTTT. Filled out from reference TRBV7-3 and TRBJ1-1, the complete variable domain reads GAGVSQTPSNKVTEKGKYVELRCDPISGHTALYWYRQSLGQGPEFLIYFQGTGAADDSGLPNDRFFAVRPEGSVSTLKIQRTERGDSAVYLCASSLGSRTEAFFGQGTRLTVV.